A single TCR beta chain is shown here with its context. The antigen is unknown. The protocol was immunoSEQ multiplex PCR, while the TCRdb copy is restricted to in-frame clones and leaves out a portion. The repertoire holds 110,000 to 150,000 clones, with around three quarters as singletons. CDR3 size: 13 residues. The V gene's germline CDR1 is LGHNA and CDR2 YSLEER. V shed 0 bases and J shed 6 bases, with 9 bases lying between them. This sample is drawn from a study of cytotoxic CD8 clonotypes in ibrutinib-treated CLL. Study-level background: Patient counts were ten to eleven relapsed/refractory, over 14 treatment-naive and some 17 IGHV unmutated. The study recorded mean values of 255,043 productive templates and approximately 90,000 productive rearrangements per sample.

Study-wide points: Clonotypes that were public were uncommon, and they contracted or stayed stable on treatment. Sample timing was unmatched between remission and later-progressing patients; lymph nodes unstudied.

The sample here was PBMCs, taken after 12 months of ibrutinib treatment. The sequence derives from a human donor with chronic lymphocytic leukemia. The rearrangement joins TRBV4-3 to TRBJ2-7; no clear D. CDR3 nucleotides: TGCGCCAGCAGCCAAGATTGGGTATCCGAGCAGTACTTC. Its translation is CASSQDWVSEQYF.